This T cell receptor beta chain was found in a study of blood T cell repertoires in COVID-19. Original handling: Amplified reference gene primers provided the basis for estimating nucleated cell counts. TCRdb keeps only in-frame clones here, not all; method: immunoSEQ multiplex PCR. V, J and clone size derive from that table, while D and trimming were established from the DNA sequence. This sample has over 100,000 clones, with roughly four fifths found just once. This clone was recorded a few times. Germline CDR1 is SGHNT and CDR2 is YENEEA. This CDR3 spans 14 amino acids. J was trimmed by 2 bases and V by 3 bases; bases with no gene match: 4.

The receptor's source is a human donor in a cohort sampled during active COVID-19. Sequenced material: peripheral blood. V is TRBV11-3 and J is TRBJ2-7; 7 bases agree with TRBD2. The CDR3 here is CASSFKRGAYEQYF. The CDR3, as DNA: TGTGCCAGCAGCTTCAAACGGGGGGCCTACGAGCAGTACTTC.